A selection of T cell receptor beta chains follows, all from one sample in a study of T cells after yellow fever vaccination. Each CDR3 protein is one row after TCRdb ran MiXCR on the 5' RACE reads. The sample consists of about 230,000 distinct CDR3 sequences, 6.5% to 7.5% of them appearing once. Source: CD4+ T cells sorted from PBMCs, taken on the day of the yellow fever booster vaccination. These receptor sequences come from a man younger than 45 who received the YFV17D yellow fever vaccine. Both conserved end residues are part of each CDR3. D genes are given only for firm matches. Size is stated for part of the rows, as once, few or many counts, or as a class when the clone is expanded.

V gene	D gene	J gene	clone size	CDR3 protein	CDR3 DNA
TRBV7-8	.	TRBJ2-7	many	CASSPNSYEQYF	TGTGCCAGCAGCCCGAACTCCTACGAGCAGTACTTC
TRBV5-4	.	TRBJ2-7	.	CASSLRDYEQYF	TGTGCCAGCAGCTTGAGGGACTACGAGCAGTACTTC
TRBV12-3/TRBV12-4	TRBD2	TRBJ2-3	many	CASSLGGRPHSDTQYF	TGTGCCAGCAGTCTTGGCGGGAGGCCCCATTCAGATACGCAGTATTTT
TRBV5-1	.	TRBJ2-2	many	CASRPGINTGELFF	TGCGCCAGCAGACCCGGGATTAACACCGGGGAGCTGTTTTTT
TRBV5-1	TRBD2	TRBJ2-1	many	CASSLDGLAGINEQFF	TGCGCCAGCAGCTTGGATGGACTAGCGGGAATCAATGAGCAGTTCTTC
TRBV7-2	.	TRBJ1-6	few	CASSLNTGLIYNSPLHF	TGTGCCAGCAGCTTAAACACGGGTCTTATCTATAATTCACCCCTCCACTTT
TRBV14	.	TRBJ2-5	many	CASSNRETQYF	TGTGCCAGCAGCAACCGTGAGACCCAGTACTTC
TRBV6-1	.	TRBJ2-7	.	CASSDFSAEQYF	TGTGCCAGCAGTGACTTCTCCGCCGAGCAGTACTTC
TRBV11-2	TRBD2	TRBJ2-7	few	CASSLLSGGGEQYF	TGTGCCAGCAGCTTACTATCGGGAGGGGGCGAGCAGTACTTC
TRBV7-2	.	TRBJ2-7	few	CASSFGLAFEQYF	TGTGCCAGCAGCTTTGGTCTAGCGTTCGAGCAGTACTTC
TRBV5-1	.	TRBJ1-3	.	CASSSGRTNTIYF	TGCGCCAGCAGCTCCGGACGGACGAACACCATATATTTT
TRBV28	TRBD2	TRBJ2-3	few	CASSRGLAGTGNTQYF	TGTGCCAGCAGTCGCGGACTAGCGGGAACCGGGAATACGCAGTATTTT
TRBV20-1	TRBD2	TRBJ2-7	.	CSATGTSLLSQYF	TGCAGTGCTACCGGGACTAGTCTTTTATCTCAGTACTTC
TRBV6-6	TRBD1	TRBJ1-1	.	CASRRTGTEAFF	TGTGCCAGCAGAAGGACAGGGACTGAAGCTTTCTTT
TRBV7-9	.	TRBJ2-1	.	CAGKITPDNEQFF	TGTGCCGGAAAAATAACCCCCGACAATGAGCAGTTCTTC
TRBV18	.	TRBJ1-1	few	CASSPPSGVGTEAFF	TGTGCCAGCTCACCACCATCCGGGGTCGGCACTGAAGCTTTCTTT
TRBV5-1	.	TRBJ2-6	few	CASSLEGHISGANVLTF	TGCGCCAGCAGCTTGGAGGGACACATCTCTGGGGCCAACGTCCTGACTTTC
TRBV7-2	TRBD2	TRBJ2-3	many	CASGRARADTQYF	TGTGCCAGCGGGAGGGCCCGAGCAGATACGCAGTATTTT
TRBV5-1	.	TRBJ2-1	.	CASSFYRTGVDEQFF	TGCGCCAGCAGCTTTTACAGAACGGGGGTGGATGAGCAGTTCTTC
TRBV7-2	.	TRBJ2-1	many	CASSSYAGYNEQFF	TGTGCCAGCAGCTCTTATGCGGGCTACAATGAGCAGTTCTTC
TRBV6-2/TRBV6-3	TRBD1	TRBJ1-1	.	CASSLLGRGDTEAFF	TGTGCCAGCAGCTTGCTGGGCAGGGGGGACACTGAAGCTTTCTTT
TRBV10-1	.	TRBJ2-4	.	CASSEGAENIQYF	TGCGCCAGCAGTGAGGGGGCTGAAAACATTCAGTACTTC
TRBV24-1	TRBD2	TRBJ2-1	few	CATSSAGGYNEQFF	TGTGCCACCAGTAGTGCGGGGGGGTACAATGAGCAGTTCTTC
TRBV7-2	.	TRBJ2-3	.	CASSLGGATDTQYF	TGTGCCAGCAGCTTGGGCGGGGCAACAGATACGCAGTATTTT
TRBV18	.	TRBJ2-5	.	CASSERDILQETQYF	TGTGCCAGCTCAGAACGGGACATACTCCAAGAGACCCAGTACTTC
TRBV6-2/TRBV6-3	TRBD1	TRBJ2-2	many	CASSYARGRTGELFF	TGTGCCAGCAGTTACGCGAGGGGGCGGACCGGGGAGCTGTTTTTT
TRBV3-1	TRBD1	TRBJ2-5	few	CASSHGTGAQYF	TGTGCCAGCAGCCACGGGACAGGGGCCCAGTACTTC
TRBV6-5	.	TRBJ1-3	.	CASRRQVDF	TGTGCCAGCAGAAGACAGGTTGATTTT
TRBV7-6	.	TRBJ2-4	many	CASSKLAENIQYF	TGTGCCAGCAGCAAATTAGCGGAAAACATTCAGTACTTC
TRBV11-2	TRBD2	TRBJ2-7	.	CASSQGLAAYNEQYF	TGTGCCAGCAGCCAGGGACTAGCGGCCTACAATGAGCAGTACTTC
TRBV27	.	TRBJ1-5	.	CASAPPGTVNQPQHF	TGTGCCAGCGCCCCTCCAGGAACGGTAAATCAGCCCCAGCATTTT
TRBV7-8	TRBD2	TRBJ2-2	many	CASSPRTSLNTGELFF	TGTGCCAGCAGCCCTCGGACTAGCCTGAACACCGGGGAGCTGTTTTTT
TRBV12-3/TRBV12-4	.	TRBJ2-1	many	CASSKTPVTSLGEQFF	TGTGCCAGCAGTAAAACCCCCGTGACTAGTCTCGGTGAGCAGTTCTTC
TRBV11-2	TRBD1	TRBJ2-7	few	CASSPRTGAFSYEQYF	TGTGCCAGCAGTCCTCGTACAGGGGCTTTTTCCTACGAGCAGTACTTC
TRBV5-1	.	TRBJ2-1	.	CASNLQGNNEQFF	TGCGCCAGCAACCTACAGGGAAACAATGAGCAGTTCTTC
TRBV20-1	.	TRBJ1-2	.	CSATPGVYGYTF	TGCAGTGCCACCCCAGGAGTTTATGGCTACACCTTC
TRBV5-1	TRBD2	TRBJ2-3	many	CASSSGLAGLTDTQYF	TGCGCCAGCAGCTCAGGACTAGCGGGACTCACAGATACGCAGTATTTT
TRBV11-2	.	TRBJ1-3	many	CASSSRDSYSGNTIYF	TGTGCCAGCAGCTCTCGTGACAGTTACTCTGGAAACACCATATATTTT
TRBV12-3/TRBV12-4	TRBD1	TRBJ1-6	few	CASSEQGKSPLHF	TGTGCCAGCAGTGAACAGGGGAAGTCACCCCTCCACTTT
TRBV4-3	TRBD2	TRBJ2-1	many	CASSQDHLAGESYNEQFF	TGCGCCAGCAGCCAAGATCACCTAGCGGGTGAATCCTACAATGAGCAGTTCTTC
TRBV6-5	.	TRBJ2-7	many	CASSYSSDSYEQYF	TGTGCCAGCAGTTACTCGTCTGACTCCTACGAGCAGTACTTC
TRBV7-2	TRBD1	TRBJ2-1	many	CASSVTGTGNYEQFF	TGTGCCAGCAGCGTGACCGGGACAGGGAACTATGAGCAGTTCTTC
TRBV27	.	TRBJ2-1	.	CASLSYNEQFF	TGTGCCAGTTTATCATACAATGAGCAGTTCTTC
TRBV7-9	.	TRBJ2-1	many	CASSLKGSYNEQFF	TGTGCCAGCAGCTTAAAGGGCTCCTACAATGAGCAGTTCTTC
TRBV7-2	.	TRBJ2-7	.	CASSQQMRPEQYF	TGTGCCAGCAGTCAGCAGATGCGCCCTGAGCAGTACTTC
TRBV5-4	TRBD2	TRBJ2-5	few	CASSPGGTRAQETQYF	TGTGCCAGCAGCCCGGGAGGAACCAGGGCACAAGAGACCCAGTACTTC
TRBV7-2	.	TRBJ2-5	.	CASSLVVTQYF	TGTGCCAGCAGCTTAGTTGTGACCCAGTACTTC
TRBV7-2	.	TRBJ2-3	many	CASSLVTRLQYF	TGTGCCAGCAGCTTAGTGACACGTTTGCAGTATTTT
TRBV5-1	TRBD1	TRBJ1-4	few	CASSAVGQGEKLFF	TGCGCCAGCAGCGCTGTGGGACAGGGTGAAAAACTGTTTTTT
TRBV4-2	.	TRBJ2-1	.	CASSQGKRQTWYNEQFF	TGTGCCAGCAGCCAAGGAAAACGGCAGACCTGGTACAATGAGCAGTTCTTC
TRBV10-3	.	TRBJ2-2	many	CASLRRQGEFSGELFF	TGTGCCAGCCTACGGAGGCAGGGTGAATTTAGCGGGGAGCTGTTTTTT
TRBV7-2	.	TRBJ2-7	many	CASSSRGGYEQYF	TGTGCCAGCAGCTCCAGGGGGGGGTACGAGCAGTACTTC
TRBV27	.	TRBJ1-4	many	CASSFQGVGEKLFF	TGTGCCAGCAGTTTCCAAGGGGTTGGGGAAAAACTGTTTTTT
TRBV7-2	.	TRBJ2-4	many	CASSLVAGTLAKNIQYF	TGTGCCAGCAGCTTAGTCGCAGGGACCCTAGCCAAAAACATTCAGTACTTC
TRBV7-2	.	TRBJ1-1	few	CASSLQGIVEAFF	TGTGCCAGCAGCCTCCAGGGCATTGTTGAAGCTTTCTTT